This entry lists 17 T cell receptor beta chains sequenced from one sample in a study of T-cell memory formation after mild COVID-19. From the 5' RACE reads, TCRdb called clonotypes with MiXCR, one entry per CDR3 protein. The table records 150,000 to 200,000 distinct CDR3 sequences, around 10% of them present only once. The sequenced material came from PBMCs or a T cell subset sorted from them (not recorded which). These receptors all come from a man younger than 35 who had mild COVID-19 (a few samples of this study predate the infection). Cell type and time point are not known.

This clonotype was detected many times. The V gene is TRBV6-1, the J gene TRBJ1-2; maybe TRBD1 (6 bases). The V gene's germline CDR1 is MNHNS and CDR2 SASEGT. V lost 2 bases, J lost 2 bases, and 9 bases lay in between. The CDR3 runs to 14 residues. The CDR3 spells CASSEWDNNYGYTF. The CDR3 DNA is TGTGCCAGCAGTGAATGGGACAACAACTATGGCTACACCTTC.

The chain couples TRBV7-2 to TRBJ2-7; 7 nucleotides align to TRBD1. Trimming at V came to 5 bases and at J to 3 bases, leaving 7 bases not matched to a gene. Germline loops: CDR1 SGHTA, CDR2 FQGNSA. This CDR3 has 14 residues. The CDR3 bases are TGTGCCAGCAGCCACCAGACAGGGAACTACGAGCAGTACTTC. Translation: CASSHQTGNYEQYF.

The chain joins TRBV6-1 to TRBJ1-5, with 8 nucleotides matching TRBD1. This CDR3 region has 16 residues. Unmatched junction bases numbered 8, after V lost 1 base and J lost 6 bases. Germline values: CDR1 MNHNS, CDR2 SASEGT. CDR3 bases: TGTGCCAGCAGTGAAGGCGAATACAGGGGGAGTCAGCCCCAGCATTTT. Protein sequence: CASSEGEYRGSQPQHF.

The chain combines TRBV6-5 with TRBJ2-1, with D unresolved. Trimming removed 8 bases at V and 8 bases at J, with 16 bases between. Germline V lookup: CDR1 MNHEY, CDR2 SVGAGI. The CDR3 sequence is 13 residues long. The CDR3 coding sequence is TGTGCCAGCGCCACCCGGCAGATGCATGAGCAGTTCTTC. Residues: CASATRQMHEQFF.

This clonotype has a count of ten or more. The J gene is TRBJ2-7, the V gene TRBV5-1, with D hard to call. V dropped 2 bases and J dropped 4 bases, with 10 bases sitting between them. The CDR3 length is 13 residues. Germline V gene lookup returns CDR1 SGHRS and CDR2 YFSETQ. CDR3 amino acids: CASSLRQEYEQYF. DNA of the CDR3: TGCGCCAGCAGCTTACGGCAGGAGTACGAGCAGTACTTC. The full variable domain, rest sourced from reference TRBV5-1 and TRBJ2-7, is KAGVTQTPRYLIKTRGQQVTLSCSPISGHRSVSWYQQTPGQGLQFLFEYFSETQRNKGNFPGRFSGRQFSNSRSEMNVSTLELGDSALYLCASSLRQEYEQYFGPGTRLTVT.

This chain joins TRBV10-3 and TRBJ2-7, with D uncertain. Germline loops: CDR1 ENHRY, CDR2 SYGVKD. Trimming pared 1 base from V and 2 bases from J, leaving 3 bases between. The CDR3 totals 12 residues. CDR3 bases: TGTGCCATCAGTGAGTGGACCTACGAGCAGTACTTC. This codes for CAISEWTYEQYF.

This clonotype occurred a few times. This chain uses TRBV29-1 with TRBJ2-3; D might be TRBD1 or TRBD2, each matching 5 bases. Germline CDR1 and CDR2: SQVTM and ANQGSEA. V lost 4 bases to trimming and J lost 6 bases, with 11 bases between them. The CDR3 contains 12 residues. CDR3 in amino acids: CSVATRGDTQYF. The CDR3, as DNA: TGCAGCGTTGCTACTAGGGGCGATACGCAGTATTTT.

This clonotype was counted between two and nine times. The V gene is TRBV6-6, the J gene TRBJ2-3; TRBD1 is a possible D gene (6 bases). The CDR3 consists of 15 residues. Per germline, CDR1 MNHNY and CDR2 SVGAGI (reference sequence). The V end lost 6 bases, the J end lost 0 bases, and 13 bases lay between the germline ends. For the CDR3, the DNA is TGTGCCAGCAGCCGAGGACAGACCAGCACAGATACGCAGTATTTT. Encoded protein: CASSRGQTSTDTQYF.

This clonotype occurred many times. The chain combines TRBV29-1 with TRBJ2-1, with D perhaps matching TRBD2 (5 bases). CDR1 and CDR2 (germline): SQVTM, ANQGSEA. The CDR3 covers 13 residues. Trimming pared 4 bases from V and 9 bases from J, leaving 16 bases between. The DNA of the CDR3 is TGCAGCGTTGCTCTTGGGGTTGAGGGTGAGCAGTTCTTC. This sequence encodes CSVALGVEGEQFF.

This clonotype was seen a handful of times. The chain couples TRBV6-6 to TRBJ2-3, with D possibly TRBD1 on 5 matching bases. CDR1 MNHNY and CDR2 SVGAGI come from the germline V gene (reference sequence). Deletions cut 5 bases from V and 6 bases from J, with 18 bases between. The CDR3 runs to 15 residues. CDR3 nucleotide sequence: TGTGCCAGCAGTAGGGTGGATGGGGCGAGCGATACGCAGTATTTT. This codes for CASSRVDGASDTQYF.

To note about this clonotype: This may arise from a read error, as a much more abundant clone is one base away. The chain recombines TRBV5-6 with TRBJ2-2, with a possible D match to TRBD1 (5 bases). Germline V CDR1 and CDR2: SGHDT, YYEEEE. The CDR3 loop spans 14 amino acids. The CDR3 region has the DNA TGTGCCGGGAAGGCAGGGTTCGACACCGTGGAGCTGTTTTTT. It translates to CAGKAGFDTVELFF.

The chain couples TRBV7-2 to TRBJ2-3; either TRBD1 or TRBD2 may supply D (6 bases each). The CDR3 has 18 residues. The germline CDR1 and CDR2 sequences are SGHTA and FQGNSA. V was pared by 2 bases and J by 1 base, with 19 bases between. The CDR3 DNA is TGTGCCAGCAGCTTATATTTAGAGGGGGGAAGAGGCACAGATACGCAGTATTTT. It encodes CASSLYLEGGRGTDTQYF.

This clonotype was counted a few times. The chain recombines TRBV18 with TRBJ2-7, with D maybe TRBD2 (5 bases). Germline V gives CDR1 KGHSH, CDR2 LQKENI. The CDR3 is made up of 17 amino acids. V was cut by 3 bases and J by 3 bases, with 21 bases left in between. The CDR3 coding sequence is TGTGCCAGCTCACCCTCGCCTCCGGGCCTCGACTACTACGAGCAGTACTTC. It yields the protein CASSPSPPGLDYYEQYF.

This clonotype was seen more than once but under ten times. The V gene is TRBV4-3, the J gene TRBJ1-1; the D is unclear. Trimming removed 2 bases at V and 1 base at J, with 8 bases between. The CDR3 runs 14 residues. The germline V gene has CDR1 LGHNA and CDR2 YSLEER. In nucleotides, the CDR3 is TGCGCCAGCAGCCAATCCCTGAGGAACACTGAAGCTTTCTTT. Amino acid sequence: CASSQSLRNTEAFF.

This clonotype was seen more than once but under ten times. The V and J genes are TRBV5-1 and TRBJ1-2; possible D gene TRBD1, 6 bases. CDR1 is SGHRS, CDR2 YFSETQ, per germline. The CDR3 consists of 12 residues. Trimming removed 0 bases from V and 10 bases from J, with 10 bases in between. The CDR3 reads CASSLGGRDYTF. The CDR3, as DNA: TGCGCCAGCAGCTTGGGGGGGCGAGACTACACCTTC.

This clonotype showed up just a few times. The chain's CDR3 is CSAKRETQYF. The CDR3 DNA follows: TGCAGTGCTAAGAGGGAGACCCAGTACTTC. V is TRBV20-1 and J is TRBJ2-5, with D hard to call. The CDR3 is made up of 10 amino acids. V lost 4 bases and J 5 bases, leaving 5 bases between the germline ends. Germline V CDR1 and CDR2: DFQATT, SNEGSKA (reference sequence).

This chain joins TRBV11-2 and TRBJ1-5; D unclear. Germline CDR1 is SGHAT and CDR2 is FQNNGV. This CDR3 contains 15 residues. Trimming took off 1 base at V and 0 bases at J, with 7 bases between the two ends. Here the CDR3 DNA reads TGTGCCAGCAGCTTAGCGGAGGGTAGCAATCAGCCCCAGCATTTT. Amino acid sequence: CASSLAEGSNQPQHF.